This TCR beta chain emerged from a study of control samples from healthy donors and cancer patients. TCRdb's table, derived via immunoSEQ multiplex PCR, lists solely in-frame clones and lacks some. The data contain some 120,000 clones, 88% of them seen just once; the ten biggest clones take up about 2.1%. The V gene's germline CDR1 is LGHNA and CDR2 YSLEER. V lost 1 base and J 0 bases, leaving 6 bases between the germline ends. The CDR3 is 14 residues long. Sequencing used blood. The source of this sequence is a woman in her 70s in good health. The V call is TRBV4-3, the J call TRBJ1-1, with D possibly being TRBD1 (5 bases). The CDR3 loop is CASSQGQMNTEAFF. CDR3 DNA: TGCGCCAGCAGCCAAGGACAGATGAACACTGAAGCTTTCTTT.